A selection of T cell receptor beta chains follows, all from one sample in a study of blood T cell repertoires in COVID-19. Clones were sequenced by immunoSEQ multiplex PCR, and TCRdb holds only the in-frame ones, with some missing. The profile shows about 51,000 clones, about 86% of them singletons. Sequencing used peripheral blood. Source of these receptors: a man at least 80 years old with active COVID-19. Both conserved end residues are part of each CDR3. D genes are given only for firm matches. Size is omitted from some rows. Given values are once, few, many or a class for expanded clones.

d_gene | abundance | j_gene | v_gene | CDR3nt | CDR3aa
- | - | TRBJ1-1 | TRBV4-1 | TGCGCCAGCAGCAAAATGCCCACAGGGAACACTGAAGCTTTCTTT | CASSKMPTGNTEAFF
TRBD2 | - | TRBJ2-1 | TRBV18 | TGTGCCAGCTCACCACCGGGGGGTAGCGGGACGATCCGAGAGCAGTTCTTC | CASSPPGGSGTIREQFF
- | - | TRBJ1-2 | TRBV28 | TGTGCCAGCAGCCTCCCACAGGGTCTTTTGGCAGGCTATGGCTACACCTTC | CASSLPQGLLAGYGYTF
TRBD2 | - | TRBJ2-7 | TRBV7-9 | TGTGCCAGCAGTTGGGGACTAGCGGCCTACGAGCAGTACTTC | CASSWGLAAYEQYF
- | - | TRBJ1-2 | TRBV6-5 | TGTGCCAGCAGTTTAACAGGGTTGGATGGGACCGGTGGCTACACCTTC | CASSLTGLDGTGGYTF
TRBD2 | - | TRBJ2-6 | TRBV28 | TGTGCCAGCAGGAAGACTAGCGGTAGATCTCTGGATAGGGCCAACGTCCTGACTTTC | CASRKTSGRSLDRANVLTF
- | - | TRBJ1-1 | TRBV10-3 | TGTGCCATCAGTGAACCAGGGAAAGGCACTGAAGCTTTCTTT | CAISEPGKGTEAFF
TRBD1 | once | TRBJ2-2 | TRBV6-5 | TGTGCCACAGGGGGCGCCAAGAACACCGGGGAGCTGTTTTTT | CATGGAKNTGELFF
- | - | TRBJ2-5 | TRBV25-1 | TGTGCCAGCAGCAGGGGACCCCTCCAAGAGACCCAGTACTTC | CASSRGPLQETQYF
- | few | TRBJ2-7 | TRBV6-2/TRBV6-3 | TGTGCCAGCAGTTACAGTAGTAACGAGCAGTACTTC | CASSYSSNEQYF
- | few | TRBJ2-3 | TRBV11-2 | TGTGCCAGCAGCTTAAACATGGATACGCAGTATTTT | CASSLNMDTQYF
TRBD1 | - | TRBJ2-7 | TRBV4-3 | TGCGCCAGCAGCCAAGAAAGGTTAGGGGGCGCTGGTTACGAGCAGTACTTC | CASSQERLGGAGYEQYF
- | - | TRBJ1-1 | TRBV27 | TGTGCCAGCAGTGCCGGAGGCATGAACACTGAAGCTTTCTTT | CASSAGGMNTEAFF
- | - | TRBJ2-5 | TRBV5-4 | TGTGCCAGCAGCCTACAAGAGACCCAGTACTTC | CASSLQETQYF
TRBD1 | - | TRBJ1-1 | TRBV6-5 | TGTGCCAGCAGTACAACAGGGGGAGGAAAAGCTTTCTTT | CASSTTGGGKAFF
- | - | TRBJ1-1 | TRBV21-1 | TGTGCCAGCAGCAAAGACGGGTTGTCGGGAAACAACACTGAAGCTTTCTTT | CASSKDGLSGNNTEAFF
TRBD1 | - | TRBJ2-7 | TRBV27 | TGTGCCAGCAGTTTTTCGGGCAGGGGGTCGGTCGAGCAGTACTTC | CASSFSGRGSVEQYF
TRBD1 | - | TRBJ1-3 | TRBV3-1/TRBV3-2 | TGTGCCAGCAGCCTCACGACAGGGGGGTCTGGAAACACCATATATTTT | CASSLTTGGSGNTIYF
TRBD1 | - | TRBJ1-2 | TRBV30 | TGTGCCTGGATCGATCAGGGGGGTAACTATGGCTACACCTTC | CAWIDQGGNYGYTF
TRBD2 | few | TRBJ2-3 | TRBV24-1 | TGTGCCACCAGTGAGGCTTCCCCGGGAGGCAGCACAGATACGCAGTATTTT | CATSEASPGGSTDTQYF
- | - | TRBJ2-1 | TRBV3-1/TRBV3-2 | TGTGCCAGCAGCCAAGTAGGGGGGGCTCAGTTCTTC | CASSQVGGAQFF
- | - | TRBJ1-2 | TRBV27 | TGTGCCAGCAGTTTTTCCGGACAACTTTATGGCTACACCTTC | CASSFSGQLYGYTF
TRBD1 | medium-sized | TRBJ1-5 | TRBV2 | TGTGCCAGCAGATTAGGGACAGGGAACAATCAGCCCCAGCATTTT | CASRLGTGNNQPQHF
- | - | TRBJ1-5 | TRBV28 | TGTGCCAGCACGAAAGGGGGTCTCTATAGCAATCAGCCCCAGCATTTT | CASTKGGLYSNQPQHF
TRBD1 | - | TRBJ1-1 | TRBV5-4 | TGTGCCAGCAGCGGGGGACAGATGAACACTGAAGCTTTCTTT | CASSGGQMNTEAFF
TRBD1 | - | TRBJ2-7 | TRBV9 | TGTGCCAGCAGCCCCGGGACAGGCAACGAGCAGTACTTC | CASSPGTGNEQYF